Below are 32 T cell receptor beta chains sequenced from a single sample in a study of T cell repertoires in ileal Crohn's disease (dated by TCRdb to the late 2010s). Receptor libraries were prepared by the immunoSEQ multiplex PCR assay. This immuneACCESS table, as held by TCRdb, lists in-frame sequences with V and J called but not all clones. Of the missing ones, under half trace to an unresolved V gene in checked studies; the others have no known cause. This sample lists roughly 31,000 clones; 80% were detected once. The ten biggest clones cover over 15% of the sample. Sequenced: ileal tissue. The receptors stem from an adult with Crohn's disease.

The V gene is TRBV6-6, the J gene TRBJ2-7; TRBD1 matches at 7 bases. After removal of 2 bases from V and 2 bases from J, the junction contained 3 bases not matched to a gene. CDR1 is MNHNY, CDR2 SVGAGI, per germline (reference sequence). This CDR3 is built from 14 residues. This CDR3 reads CASSYGQAAYEQYF. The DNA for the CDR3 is TGTGCCAGCAGTTACGGACAGGCAGCCTACGAGCAGTACTTC.

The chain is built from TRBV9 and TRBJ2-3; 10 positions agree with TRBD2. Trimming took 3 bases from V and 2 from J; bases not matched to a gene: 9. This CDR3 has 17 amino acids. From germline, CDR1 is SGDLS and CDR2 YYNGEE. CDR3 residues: CASSALVAGGPTDTQYF. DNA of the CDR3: TGTGCCAGCAGCGCCCTCGTAGCGGGAGGACCCACAGATACGCAGTATTTT.

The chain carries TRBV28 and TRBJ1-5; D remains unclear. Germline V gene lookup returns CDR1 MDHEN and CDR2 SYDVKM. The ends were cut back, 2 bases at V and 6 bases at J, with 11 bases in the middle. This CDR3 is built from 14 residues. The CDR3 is CASSLGQIGQPQHF. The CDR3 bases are TGTGCCAGCAGTTTAGGGCAGATTGGTCAGCCCCAGCATTTT.

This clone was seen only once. CDR3 sequence: CASSQEGRTGTSGKNIQYF. The CDR3 DNA follows: TGTGCCAGCAGCCAAGAAGGCCGTACCGGGACTAGCGGGAAAAACATTCAGTACTTC. V and J are TRBV4-2 and TRBJ2-4, with 12 bases aligning to TRBD2. J gave up 4 bases and V 0 bases, and 10 bases lay outside the gene matches. Per germline, CDR1 LGHNA and CDR2 YNFKEQ. CDR3 length: 19 amino acids.

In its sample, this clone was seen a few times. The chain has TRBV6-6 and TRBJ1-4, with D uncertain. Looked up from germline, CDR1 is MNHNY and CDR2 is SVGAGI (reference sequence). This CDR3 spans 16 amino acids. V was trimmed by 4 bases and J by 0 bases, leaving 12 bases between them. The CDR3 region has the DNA TGTGCCAGCAGTTTGGCCCTGAACCCAACTAATGAAAAACTGTTTTTT. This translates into CASSLALNPTNEKLFF.

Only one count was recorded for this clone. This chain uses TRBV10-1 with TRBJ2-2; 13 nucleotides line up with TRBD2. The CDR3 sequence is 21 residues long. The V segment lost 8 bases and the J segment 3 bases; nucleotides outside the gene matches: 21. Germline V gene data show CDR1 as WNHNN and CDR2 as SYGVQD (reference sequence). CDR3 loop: CASLWTGTSGTNPWDTGELFF. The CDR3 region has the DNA TGCGCCAGCCTCTGGACCGGGACTAGCGGGACCAACCCCTGGGACACCGGGGAGCTGTTTTTT.

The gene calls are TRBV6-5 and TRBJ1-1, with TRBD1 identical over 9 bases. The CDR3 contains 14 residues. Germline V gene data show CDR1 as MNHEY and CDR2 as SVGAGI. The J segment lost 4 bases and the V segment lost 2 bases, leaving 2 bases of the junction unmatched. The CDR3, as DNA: TGTGCCAGCAGTTACGGGACAGGGCTCACTGAAGCTTTCTTT. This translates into CASSYGTGLTEAFF.

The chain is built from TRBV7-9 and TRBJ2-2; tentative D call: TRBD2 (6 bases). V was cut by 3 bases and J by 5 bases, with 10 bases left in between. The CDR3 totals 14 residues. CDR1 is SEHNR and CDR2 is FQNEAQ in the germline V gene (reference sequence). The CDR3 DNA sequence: TGTGCCAGCAGCTTCCCAGGGACTACCGGGGAGCTGTTTTTT. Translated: CASSFPGTTGELFF.

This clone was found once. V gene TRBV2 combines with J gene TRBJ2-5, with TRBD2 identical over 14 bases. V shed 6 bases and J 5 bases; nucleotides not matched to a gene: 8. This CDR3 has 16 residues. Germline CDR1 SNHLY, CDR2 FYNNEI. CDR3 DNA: TGTGCCAGCAGGAGGGGGACTAGCGGGGGCCGGGAGACCCAGTACTTC. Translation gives CASRRGTSGGRETQYF.

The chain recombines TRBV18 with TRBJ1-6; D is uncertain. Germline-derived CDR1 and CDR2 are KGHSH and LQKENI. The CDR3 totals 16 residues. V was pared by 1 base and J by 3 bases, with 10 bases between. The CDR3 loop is CASSPREDNYNSPLHF. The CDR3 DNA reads TGTGCCAGCTCACCACGTGAGGATAACTATAATTCACCCCTCCACTTT.

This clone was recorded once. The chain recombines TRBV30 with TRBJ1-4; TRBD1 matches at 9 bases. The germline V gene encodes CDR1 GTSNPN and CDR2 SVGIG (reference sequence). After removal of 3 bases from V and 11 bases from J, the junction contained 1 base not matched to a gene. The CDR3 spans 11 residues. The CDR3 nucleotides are TGTGCCTGGAGAACAGGGGGCAAACTGTTTTTT. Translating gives CAWRTGGKLFF. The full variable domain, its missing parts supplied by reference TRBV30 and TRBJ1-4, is SQTIHQWPATLVQPVGSPLSLECTVEGTSNPNLYWYRQAAGRGLQLLFYSVGIGQISSEVPQNLSASRPQDRQFILSSKKLLLSDSGFYLCAWRTGGKLFFGSGTQLSVL.

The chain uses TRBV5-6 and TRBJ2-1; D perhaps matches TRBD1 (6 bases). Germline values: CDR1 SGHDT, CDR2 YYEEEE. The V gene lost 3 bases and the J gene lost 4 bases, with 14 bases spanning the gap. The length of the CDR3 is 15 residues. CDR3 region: CASSSPGTPYNEQFF. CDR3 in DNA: TGTGCCAGCAGCTCCCCCGGGACACCTTACAATGAGCAGTTCTTC.

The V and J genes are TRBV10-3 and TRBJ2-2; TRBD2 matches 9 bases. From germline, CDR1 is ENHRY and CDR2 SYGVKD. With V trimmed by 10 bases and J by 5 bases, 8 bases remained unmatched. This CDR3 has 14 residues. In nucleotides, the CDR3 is TGTGCCACAAGTAGCGGGAGAGAGACCGGGGAGCTGTTTTTT. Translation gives CATSSGRETGELFF.

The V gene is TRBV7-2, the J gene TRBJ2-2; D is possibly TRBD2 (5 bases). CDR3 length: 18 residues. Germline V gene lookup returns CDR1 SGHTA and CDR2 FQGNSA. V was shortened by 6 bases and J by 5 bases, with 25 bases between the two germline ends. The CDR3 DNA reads TGTGCCAGCAGTAGTACCCCTAGGCGGGTGTTCGATACCGGGGAGCTGTTTTTT. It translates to CASSSTPRRVFDTGELFF.

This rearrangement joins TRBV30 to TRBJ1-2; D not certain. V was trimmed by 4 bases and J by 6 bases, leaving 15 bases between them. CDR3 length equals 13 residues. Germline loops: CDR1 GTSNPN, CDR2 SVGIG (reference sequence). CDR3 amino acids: CAWTIDSLNGYTF. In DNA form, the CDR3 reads TGTGCCTGGACCATAGACTCCCTTAATGGCTACACCTTC.

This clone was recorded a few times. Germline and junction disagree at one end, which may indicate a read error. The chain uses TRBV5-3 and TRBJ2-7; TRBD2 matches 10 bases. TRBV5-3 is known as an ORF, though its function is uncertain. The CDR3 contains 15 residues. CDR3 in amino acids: CASSLEIAGGYEQYF. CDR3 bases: TGTGCCAGCAGCTTGGAAATAGCGGGGGGCTACGAGCAGTACTTC.

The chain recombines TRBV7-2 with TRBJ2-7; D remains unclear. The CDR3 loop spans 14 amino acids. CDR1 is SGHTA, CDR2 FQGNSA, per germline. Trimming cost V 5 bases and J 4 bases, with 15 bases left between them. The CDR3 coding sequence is TGTGCCAGCAGCCGCCCGGGTGGGTGGTACGAGCAGTACTTC. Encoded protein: CASSRPGGWYEQYF.

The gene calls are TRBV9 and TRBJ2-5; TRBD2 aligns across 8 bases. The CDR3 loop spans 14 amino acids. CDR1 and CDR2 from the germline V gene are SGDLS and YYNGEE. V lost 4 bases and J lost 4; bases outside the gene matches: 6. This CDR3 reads CASSPGTRTETQYF. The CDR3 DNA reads TGTGCCAGCAGCCCCGGGACTAGGACAGAGACCCAGTACTTC.

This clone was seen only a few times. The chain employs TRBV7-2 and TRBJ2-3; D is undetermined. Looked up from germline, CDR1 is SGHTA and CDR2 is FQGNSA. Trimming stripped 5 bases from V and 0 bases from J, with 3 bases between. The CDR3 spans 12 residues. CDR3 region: CASSPSTDTQYF. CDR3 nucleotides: TGTGCCAGCAGCCCAAGCACAGATACGCAGTATTTT.

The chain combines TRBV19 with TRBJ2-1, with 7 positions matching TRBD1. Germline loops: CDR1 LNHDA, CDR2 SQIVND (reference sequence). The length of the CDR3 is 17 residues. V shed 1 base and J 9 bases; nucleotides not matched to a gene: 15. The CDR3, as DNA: TGTGCCAGTAGTATAGTCTGGGGGACAGACACATTTACTGAGCAGTTCTTC. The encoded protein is CASSIVWGTDTFTEQFF.

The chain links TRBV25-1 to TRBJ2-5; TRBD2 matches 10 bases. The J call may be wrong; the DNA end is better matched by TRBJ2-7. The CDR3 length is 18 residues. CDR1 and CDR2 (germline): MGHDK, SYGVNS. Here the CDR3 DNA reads TGTGCCAGCAGTGATCCGTCGCTAGCGGGGGAAGTCTCCTACGAGCAGTACTTC. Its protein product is CASSDPSLAGEVSYEQYF.

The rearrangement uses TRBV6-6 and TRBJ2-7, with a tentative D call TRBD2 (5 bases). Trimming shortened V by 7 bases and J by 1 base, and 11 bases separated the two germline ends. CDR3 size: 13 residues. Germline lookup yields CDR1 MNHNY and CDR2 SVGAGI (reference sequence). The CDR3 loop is CASKRTHSYEQYF. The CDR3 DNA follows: TGTGCCAGCAAGAGGACTCATTCCTACGAGCAGTACTTC.

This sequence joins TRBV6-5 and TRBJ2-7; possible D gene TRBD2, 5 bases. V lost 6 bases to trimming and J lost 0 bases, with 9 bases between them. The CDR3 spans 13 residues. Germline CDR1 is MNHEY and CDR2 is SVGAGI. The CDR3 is CASRKRNSYEQYF. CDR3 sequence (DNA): TGTGCCAGCAGGAAGCGGAACTCCTACGAGCAGTACTTC.

DNA for the CDR3: TGTGCCAGCCTATACTCCGGGGAGCTGTTTTTT. This translates into CASLYSGELFF. The genes are TRBV6-1 and TRBJ2-2; no firm D call. V was trimmed by 8 bases and J by 6 bases, leaving 7 bases between them. Germline-derived CDR1 and CDR2 are MNHNS and SASEGT. This CDR3 is 11 amino acids long.

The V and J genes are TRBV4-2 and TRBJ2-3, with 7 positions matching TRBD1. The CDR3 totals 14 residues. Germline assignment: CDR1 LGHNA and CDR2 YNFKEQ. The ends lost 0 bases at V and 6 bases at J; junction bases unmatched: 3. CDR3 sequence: CASSQEGTDDTQYF. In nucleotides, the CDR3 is TGTGCCAGCAGCCAAGAAGGGACAGACGATACGCAGTATTTT.

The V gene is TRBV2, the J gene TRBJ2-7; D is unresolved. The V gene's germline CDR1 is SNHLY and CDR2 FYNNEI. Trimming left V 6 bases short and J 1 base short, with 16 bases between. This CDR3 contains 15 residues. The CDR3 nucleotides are TGTGCCAGCAGATACGACTTTCTCTTATCCTACGAGCAGTACTTC. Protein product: CASRYDFLLSYEQYF.

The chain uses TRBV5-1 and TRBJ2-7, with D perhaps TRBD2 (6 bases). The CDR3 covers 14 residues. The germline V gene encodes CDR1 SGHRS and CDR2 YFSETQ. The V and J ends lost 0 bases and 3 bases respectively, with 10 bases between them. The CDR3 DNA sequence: TGCGCCAGCAGCTTGGCCGGGGGTAACTACGAGCAGTACTTC. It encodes CASSLAGGNYEQYF. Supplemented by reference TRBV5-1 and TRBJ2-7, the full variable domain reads KAGVTQTPRYLIKTRGQQVTLSCSPISGHRSVSWYQQTPGQGLQFLFEYFSETQRNKGNFPGRFSGRQFSNSRSEMNVSTLELGDSALYLCASSLAGGNYEQYFGPGTRLTVT.

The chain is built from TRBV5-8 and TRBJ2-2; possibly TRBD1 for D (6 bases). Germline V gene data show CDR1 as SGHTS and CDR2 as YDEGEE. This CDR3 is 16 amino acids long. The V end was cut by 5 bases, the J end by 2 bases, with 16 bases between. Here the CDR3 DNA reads TGTGCCAGCAGAAGCCCGGACAGAAGCAACACCGGGGAGCTGTTTTTT. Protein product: CASRSPDRSNTGELFF.

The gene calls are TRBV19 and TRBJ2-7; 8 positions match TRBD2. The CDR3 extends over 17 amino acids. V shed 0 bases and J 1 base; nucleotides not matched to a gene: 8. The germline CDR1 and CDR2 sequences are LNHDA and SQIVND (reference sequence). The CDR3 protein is CASSIESSSGLSYEQYF. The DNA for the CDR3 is TGTGCCAGTAGTATAGAATCATCTAGCGGGCTGTCCTACGAGCAGTACTTC. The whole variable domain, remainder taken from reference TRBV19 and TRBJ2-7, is DGGITQSPKYLFRKEGQNVTLSCEQNLNHDAMYWYRQDPGQGLRLIYYSQIVNDFQKGDIAEGYSVSREKKESFPLTVTSAQKNPTAFYLCASSIESSSGLSYEQYFGPGTRLTVT.

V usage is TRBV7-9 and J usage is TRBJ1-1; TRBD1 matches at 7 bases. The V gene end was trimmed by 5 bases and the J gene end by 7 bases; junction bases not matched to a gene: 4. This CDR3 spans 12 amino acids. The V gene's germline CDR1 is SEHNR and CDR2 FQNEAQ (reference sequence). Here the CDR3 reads CASSPRTGEAFF. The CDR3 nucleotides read TGTGCCAGCAGCCCAAGGACAGGTGAAGCTTTCTTT.

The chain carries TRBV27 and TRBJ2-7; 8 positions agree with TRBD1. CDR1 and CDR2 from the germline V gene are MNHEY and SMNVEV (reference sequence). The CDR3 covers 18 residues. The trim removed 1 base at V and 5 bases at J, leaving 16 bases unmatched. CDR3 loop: CASSLWPDRGLIKNEQYF. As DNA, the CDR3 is TGTGCCAGCAGTTTATGGCCCGACAGGGGCCTAATCAAGAACGAGCAGTACTTC.

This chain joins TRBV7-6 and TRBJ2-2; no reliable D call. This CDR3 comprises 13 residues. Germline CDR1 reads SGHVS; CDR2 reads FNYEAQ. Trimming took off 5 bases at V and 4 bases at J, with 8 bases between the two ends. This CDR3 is CASSPTGTGELFF. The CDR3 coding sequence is TGTGCCAGCAGCCCGACGGGCACCGGGGAGCTGTTTTTT.